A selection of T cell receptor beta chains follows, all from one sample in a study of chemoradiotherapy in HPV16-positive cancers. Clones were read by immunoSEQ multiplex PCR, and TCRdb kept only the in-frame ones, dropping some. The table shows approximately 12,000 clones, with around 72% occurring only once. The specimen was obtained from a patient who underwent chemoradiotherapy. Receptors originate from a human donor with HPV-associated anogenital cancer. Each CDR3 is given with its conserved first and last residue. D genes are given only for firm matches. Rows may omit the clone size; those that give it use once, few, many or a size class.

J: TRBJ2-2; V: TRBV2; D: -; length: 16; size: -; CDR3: CASSEEGLSNTGELFF; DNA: TGTGCCAGCAGTGAAGAAGGGCTATCGAACACCGGGGAGCTGTTTTTT
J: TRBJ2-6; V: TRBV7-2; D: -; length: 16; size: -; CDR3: CASSSGQRSGANVLTF; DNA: TGTGCCAGCAGCTCGGGACAACGCTCTGGGGCCAACGTCCTGACTTTC
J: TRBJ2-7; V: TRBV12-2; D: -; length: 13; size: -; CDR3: CASRPGEPYEQYF; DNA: TGTGCAAGTCGCCCCGGGGAACCCTACGAGCAGTACTTC
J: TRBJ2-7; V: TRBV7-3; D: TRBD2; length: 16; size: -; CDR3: CASSPSGGSSIYEQYF; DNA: TGTGCCAGCAGCCCCTCGGGCGGGAGCTCTATCTACGAGCAGTACTTC
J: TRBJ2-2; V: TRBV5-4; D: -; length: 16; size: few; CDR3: CASSLSDSFRTGELFF; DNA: TGTGCCAGCAGCTTGTCGGACAGTTTTCGGACCGGGGAGCTGTTTTTT
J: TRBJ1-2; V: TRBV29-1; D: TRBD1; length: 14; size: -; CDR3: CSVITGGAVYGYTF; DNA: TGCAGCGTTATCACAGGGGGCGCGGTCTATGGCTACACCTTC
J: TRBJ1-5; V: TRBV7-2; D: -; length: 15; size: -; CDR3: CASSLSDSRNQPQHF; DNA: TGTGCCAGCAGCTTATCAGACTCACGCAATCAGCCCCAGCATTTT
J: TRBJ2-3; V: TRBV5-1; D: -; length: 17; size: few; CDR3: CASSWASGGTSTDTQYF; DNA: TGCGCCAGCAGCTGGGCCAGCGGAGGGACTAGCACAGATACGCAGTATTTT
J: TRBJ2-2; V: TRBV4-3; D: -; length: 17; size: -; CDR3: CASSQDRSGGNTGELFF; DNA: TGCGCCAGCAGCCAAGATCGGAGTGGCGGGAACACCGGGGAGCTGTTTTTT
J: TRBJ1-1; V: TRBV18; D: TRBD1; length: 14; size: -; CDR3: CASSPHARTGEAFF; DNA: TGTGCCAGCTCACCACATGCCCGGACAGGTGAAGCTTTCTTT
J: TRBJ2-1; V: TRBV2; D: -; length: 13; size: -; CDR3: CASSDLGGAEQFF; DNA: TGTGCCAGCAGTGATTTGGGGGGCGCTGAGCAGTTCTTC
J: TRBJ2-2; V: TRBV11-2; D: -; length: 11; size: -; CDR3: CASSTAGELFF; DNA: TGTGCCAGCAGTACTGCCGGGGAGCTGTTTTTT
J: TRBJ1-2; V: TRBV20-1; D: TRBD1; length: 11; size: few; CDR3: CSARTGKGYTF; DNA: TGCAGTGCTAGGACAGGGAAAGGCTACACCTTC
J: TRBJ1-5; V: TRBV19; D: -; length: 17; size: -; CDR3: CASSIDQLGLRNQPQHF; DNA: TGTGCCAGTAGTATAGATCAGTTAGGACTGAGAAATCAGCCCCAGCATTTT
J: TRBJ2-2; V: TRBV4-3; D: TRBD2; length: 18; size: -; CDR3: CASSQDPYSGRAVGELFF; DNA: TGCGCCAGCAGCCAAGACCCCTATAGCGGGAGGGCCGTCGGGGAGCTGTTTTTT
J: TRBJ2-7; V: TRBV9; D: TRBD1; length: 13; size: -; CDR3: CASSPGQEYEQYF; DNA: TGTGCCAGCAGCCCGGGACAGGAATACGAGCAGTACTTC
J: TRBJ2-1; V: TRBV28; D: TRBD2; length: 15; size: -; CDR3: CASIPGLESYNEQFF; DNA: TGTGCCAGCATACCGGGACTAGAATCCTACAATGAGCAGTTCTTC
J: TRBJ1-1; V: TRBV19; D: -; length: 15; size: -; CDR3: CASSPWSGYSTEAFF; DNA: TGTGCCAGTAGTCCTTGGTCGGGGTATAGTACTGAAGCTTTCTTT
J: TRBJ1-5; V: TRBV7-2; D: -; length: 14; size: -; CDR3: CASSLESQGQPQHF; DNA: TGTGCCAGCAGCTTAGAGTCTCAGGGCCAGCCCCAGCATTTT
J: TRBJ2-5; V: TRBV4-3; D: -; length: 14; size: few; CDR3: CASSQATRWETQYF; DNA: TGCGCCAGCAGCCAAGCAACCAGGTGGGAGACCCAGTACTTC
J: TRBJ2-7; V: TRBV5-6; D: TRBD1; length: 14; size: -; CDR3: CASSSGTGVYEQYF; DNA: TGTGCCAGCAGCTCGGGCACAGGGGTCTACGAGCAGTACTTC
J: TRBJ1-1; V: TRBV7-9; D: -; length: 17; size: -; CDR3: CASSLGTGAGVNTEAFF; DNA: TGTGCCAGCAGCTTAGGAACGGGGGCGGGGGTGAACACTGAAGCTTTCTTT
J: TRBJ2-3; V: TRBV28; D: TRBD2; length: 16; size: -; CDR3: CASSSQTSGGTDTQYF; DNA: TGTGCCAGCAGTTCTCAGACTAGCGGGGGGACAGATACGCAGTATTTT
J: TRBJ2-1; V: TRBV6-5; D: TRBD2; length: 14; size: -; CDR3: CASSQLAGKGEQFF; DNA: TGTGCCAGCAGCCAACTAGCGGGAAAGGGTGAGCAGTTCTTC
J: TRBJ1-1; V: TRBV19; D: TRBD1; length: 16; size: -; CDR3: CASSIDLGQGIPSAFF; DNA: TGTGCCAGTAGTATAGATTTGGGACAGGGGATACCATCGGCTTTCTTT
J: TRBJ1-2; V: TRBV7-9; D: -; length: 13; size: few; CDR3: CASSQGLTDGYTF; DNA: TGTGCCAGCAGCCAGGGGCTGACAGACGGCTACACCTTC
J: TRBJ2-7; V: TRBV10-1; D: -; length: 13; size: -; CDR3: CASQGGGSYEQYF; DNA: TGCGCCAGCCAGGGGGGGGGCTCCTACGAGCAGTACTTC
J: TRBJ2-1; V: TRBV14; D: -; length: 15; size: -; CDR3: CASSPIPLSGGEQFF; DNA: TGTGCCAGCAGTCCAATTCCCCTGTCCGGCGGGGAGCAGTTCTTC
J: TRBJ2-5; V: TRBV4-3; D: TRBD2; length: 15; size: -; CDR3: CASSQSGRSRGTQYF; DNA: TGCGCCAGCAGCCAGTCCGGGAGGTCGAGAGGGACCCAGTACTTC
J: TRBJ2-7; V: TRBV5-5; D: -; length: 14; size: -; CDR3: CASSLSGAADEQYF; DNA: TGTGCCAGCAGCCTCTCGGGGGCAGCTGACGAGCAGTACTTC
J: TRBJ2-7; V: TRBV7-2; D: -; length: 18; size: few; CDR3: CASSLGAAIRQYEYEQYF; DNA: TGTGCCAGCAGCTTAGGGGCCGCGATAAGGCAGTATGAGTACGAGCAGTACTTC
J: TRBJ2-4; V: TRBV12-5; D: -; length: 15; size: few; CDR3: CASGFGASEKNIQYF; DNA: TGTGCTAGTGGTTTCGGCGCTAGCGAGAAAAACATTCAGTACTTC
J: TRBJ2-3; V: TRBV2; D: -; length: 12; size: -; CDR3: CASSESGDTQYF; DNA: TGTGCCAGCAGTGAATCGGGAGATACGCAGTATTTT
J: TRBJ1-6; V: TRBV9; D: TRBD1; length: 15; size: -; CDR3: CASSVAGGTGSPLHF; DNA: TGTGCCAGCAGCGTTGCAGGGGGCACTGGTTCACCCCTCCACTTT
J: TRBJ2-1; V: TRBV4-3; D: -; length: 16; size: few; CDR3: CASSQSLRNRYNEQFF; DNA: TGCGCCAGCAGCCAGAGCCTTCGAAATCGATACAATGAGCAGTTCTTC
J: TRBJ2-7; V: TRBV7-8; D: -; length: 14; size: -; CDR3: CASSLRTESYEQYF; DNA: TGTGCCAGCAGCTTACGGACGGAATCCTACGAGCAGTACTTC
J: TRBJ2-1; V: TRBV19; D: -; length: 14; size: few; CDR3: CASSMLGRYNEQFF; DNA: TGTGCCAGTAGTATGCTAGGACGCTACAATGAGCAGTTCTTC
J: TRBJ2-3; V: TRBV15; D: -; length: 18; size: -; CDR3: CATSSIPGGKGEADTQYF; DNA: TGTGCCACCAGCAGTATACCTGGGGGTAAGGGGGAAGCAGATACGCAGTATTTT
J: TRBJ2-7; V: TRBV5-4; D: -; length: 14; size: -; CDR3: CASSFGTPGNEQYF; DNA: TGTGCCAGCAGCTTTGGGACTCCAGGGAACGAGCAGTACTTC
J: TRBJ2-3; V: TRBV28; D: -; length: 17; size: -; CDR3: CASSLPLRGPLTDTQYF; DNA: TGTGCCAGCAGTTTACCCCTCCGGGGACCTCTCACAGATACGCAGTATTTT
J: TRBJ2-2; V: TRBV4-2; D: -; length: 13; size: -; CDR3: CASRVGGAGELFF; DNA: TGTGCCAGCAGAGTGGGTGGGGCCGGGGAGCTGTTTTTT
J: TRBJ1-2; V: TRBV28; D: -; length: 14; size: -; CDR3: CASSSGAKNYGYTF; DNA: TGTGCCAGCAGTTCAGGGGCCAAAAACTATGGCTACACCTTC
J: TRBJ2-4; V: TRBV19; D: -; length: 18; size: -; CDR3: CASSAQGTRPGAKNIQYF; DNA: TGTGCCAGTAGTGCACAGGGGACTAGGCCGGGGGCCAAAAACATTCAGTACTTC
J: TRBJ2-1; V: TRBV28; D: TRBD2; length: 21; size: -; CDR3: CASSSPSGGLAGVFSYNEQFF; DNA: TGTGCCAGCAGTTCTCCTTCCGGGGGACTAGCGGGAGTCTTTTCCTACAATGAGCAGTTCTTC
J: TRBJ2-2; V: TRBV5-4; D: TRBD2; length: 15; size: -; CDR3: CASSMSGRQGGELFF; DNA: TGTGCCAGCAGCATGAGCGGGAGGCAGGGCGGGGAGCTGTTTTTT
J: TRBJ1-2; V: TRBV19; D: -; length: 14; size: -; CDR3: CASSKDISGDGYTF; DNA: TGTGCCAGTAGCAAAGATATCTCAGGGGATGGCTACACCTTC